The sequence of this T cell receptor (beta chain) was determined in a study of T-cell reconstitution after alpha-beta-depleted transplantation in children. This clonotype was recorded at least ten times. Unique molecular identifiers were incorporated into the prepared TCRbeta library. Each CDR3 protein gets one entry after TCRdb re-called the PCR reads with MiXCR. The data contain hundreds of thousands of distinct CDR3 sequences, over 15% of them seen just once; the ten biggest clones take up under 1.2%. The TCR comes from a human donor who donated a stem cell graft to a child with acute myeloid leukemia. The sample in question was PBMCs from the stem cell graft donor, obtained from the stem cell graft.

The CDR3 protein is CSARDVGTGVYEQYF. The CDR3 DNA reads as TGCAGTGCTAGAGATGTGGGGACAGGGGTGTACGAGCAGTACTTC. The gene calls are TRBV20-1 and TRBJ2-7, with 10 bases that match TRBD1. The CDR3 runs to 15 residues. The J segment lost 4 bases and the V segment lost 0 bases, leaving 6 bases of the junction unmatched. CDR1 and CDR2 (germline): DFQATT, SNEGSKA (reference sequence).